The 8 T cell receptor beta chains reported below all come from one sample, sequenced in a study of T cells in narcolepsy. The repertoire was sequenced with immunoSEQ multiplex PCR; TCRdb's copy has only in-frame clones and lacks some. The data show fewer than 25,000 clones, 75% to 85% seen once. Material: memory (CD45RA-) CD4+ T cells from blood. These receptors came from a human donor in good health.

V usage is TRBV7-2 and J usage is TRBJ1-2; D unresolved. V lost 6 bases to trimming and J lost 6 bases, with 17 bases between them. This CDR3 has 14 amino acids. The germline V gene has CDR1 SGHTA and CDR2 FQGNSA. The CDR3 region has the DNA TGTGCCAGCAGGGGCTCCTCGGACCCTAATGGCTACACCTTC. Amino acid sequence: CASRGSSDPNGYTF.

This chain links TRBV19 with TRBJ1-5; D is uncertain. CDR3 size: 13 residues. CDR1 is LNHDA, CDR2 SQIVND, per germline (reference sequence). Trimming removed 4 bases at V and 7 bases at J, with 11 bases between. The CDR3 spells CASSNKAGQPQHF. CDR3 DNA: TGTGCCAGTAGTAATAAAGCGGGGCAGCCCCAGCATTTT.

This clone was recorded a few times. This rearrangement joins TRBV6-1 to TRBJ1-5, with D possibly TRBD1 on 6 matching bases. CDR1 and CDR2 from the germline V gene are MNHNS and SASEGT. The length of the CDR3 is 15 residues. V was trimmed by 2 bases and J by 1 base, leaving 9 bases between them. The CDR3 sequence is CASSEIGTSNQPQHF. For the CDR3, the DNA is TGTGCCAGCAGTGAAATCGGGACAAGCAATCAGCCCCAGCATTTT.

This chain uses TRBV5-4 with TRBJ2-5, with D perhaps matching TRBD2 (5 bases). Per the germline V gene, CDR1 is SGHNT and CDR2 is YYREEE (reference sequence). CDR3 length: 14 residues. Deletions cut 4 bases from V and 1 base from J, with 11 bases between. This CDR3 reads CASSTEVLQETQYF. In nucleotides, the CDR3 is TGTGCCAGCAGCACGGAGGTTCTCCAAGAGACCCAGTACTTC.

The chain carries TRBV4-1 and TRBJ2-2; 7 bases fit TRBD1. Germline CDR1 reads MGHRA; CDR2 reads YSYEKL. J gave up 4 bases and V 0 bases, and 8 bases lay outside the gene matches. This CDR3 is built from 17 residues. DNA for the CDR3: TGCGCCAGCAGCCAAGATCCTCCGGGACAGTTCACCGGGGAGCTGTTTTTT. Translation gives CASSQDPPGQFTGELFF.

The CDR3 DNA reads as TGCAGCGGTGACAGGGATGGCACAGATACGCAGTATTTT. Protein product: CSGDRDGTDTQYF. The rearrangement uses TRBV29-1 and TRBJ2-3, with 7 bases identical to TRBD1. CDR3 length: 13 residues. Germline trimming cut 7 bases from V and 1 base from J; bases unmatched to any gene: 5. Germline V gene sequence: CDR1 SQVTM, CDR2 ANQGSEA.

The chain uses TRBV4-2 and TRBJ2-2; tentative D call: TRBD2 (6 bases). The V gene's germline CDR1 is LGHNA and CDR2 YNFKEQ. The CDR3 runs to 13 residues. Trimming stripped 8 bases from V and 0 bases from J, with 7 bases between. CDR3 DNA: TGTGCCAGCGGGGACTCGAACACCGGGGAGCTGTTTTTT. Its protein product is CASGDSNTGELFF.

In its sample, this clone was seen once. The chain uses TRBV2 and TRBJ2-7, with 8 positions matching TRBD1. The CDR3 sequence is 13 residues long. Trimming removed 5 bases from V and 7 bases from J; junction bases left unmatched: 7. Germline CDR1 SNHLY, CDR2 FYNNEI. The CDR3, as DNA: TGTGCCAGCAGTACTACAGGGGGACGGGAGCAGTACTTC. Residues: CASSTTGGREQYF.